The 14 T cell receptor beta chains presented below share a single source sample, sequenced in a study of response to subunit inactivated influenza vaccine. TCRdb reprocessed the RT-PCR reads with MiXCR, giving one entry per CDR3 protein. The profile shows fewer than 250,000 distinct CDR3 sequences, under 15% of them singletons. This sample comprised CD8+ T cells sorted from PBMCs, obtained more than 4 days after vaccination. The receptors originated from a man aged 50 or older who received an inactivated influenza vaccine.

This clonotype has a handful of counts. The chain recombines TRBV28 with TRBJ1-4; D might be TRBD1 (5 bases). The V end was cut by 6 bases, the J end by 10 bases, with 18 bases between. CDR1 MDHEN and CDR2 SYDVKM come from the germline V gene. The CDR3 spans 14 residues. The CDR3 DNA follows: TGTGCCAGCAGCCCAATCGTTCGGGGGAGAAAACTGTTTTTT. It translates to CASSPIVRGRKLFF.

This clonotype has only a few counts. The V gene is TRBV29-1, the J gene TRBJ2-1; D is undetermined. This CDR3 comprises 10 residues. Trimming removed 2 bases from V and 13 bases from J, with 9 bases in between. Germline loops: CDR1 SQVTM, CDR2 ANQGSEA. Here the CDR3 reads CSVERAIQFF. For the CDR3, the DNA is TGCAGCGTTGAAAGGGCCATTCAGTTCTTC.

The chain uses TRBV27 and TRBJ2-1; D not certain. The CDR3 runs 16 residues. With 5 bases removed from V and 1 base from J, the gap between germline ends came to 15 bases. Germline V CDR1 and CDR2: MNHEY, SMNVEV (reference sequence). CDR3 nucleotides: TGTGCCAGCAGTGTTAGACCAATCTTTTCCTACAATGAGCAGTTCTTC. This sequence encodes CASSVRPIFSYNEQFF.

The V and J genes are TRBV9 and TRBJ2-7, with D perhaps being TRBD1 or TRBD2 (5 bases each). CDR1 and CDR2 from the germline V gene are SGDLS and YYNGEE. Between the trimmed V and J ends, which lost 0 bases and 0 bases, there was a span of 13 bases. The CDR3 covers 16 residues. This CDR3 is CASSVESSGLSYEQYF. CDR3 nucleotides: TGTGCCAGCAGCGTAGAGAGCTCGGGGCTCTCCTACGAGCAGTACTTC.

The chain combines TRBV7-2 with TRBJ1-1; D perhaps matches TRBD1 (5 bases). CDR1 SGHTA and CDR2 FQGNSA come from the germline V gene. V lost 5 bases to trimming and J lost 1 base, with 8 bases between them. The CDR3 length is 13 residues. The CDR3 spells CASSADKNTEAFF. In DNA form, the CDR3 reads TGTGCCAGCAGCGCGGACAAGAACACTGAAGCTTTCTTT.

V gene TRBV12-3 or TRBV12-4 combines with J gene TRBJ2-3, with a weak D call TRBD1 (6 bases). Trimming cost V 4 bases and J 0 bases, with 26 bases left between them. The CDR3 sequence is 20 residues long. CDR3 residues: CASSSELQGRDPPSTDTQYF. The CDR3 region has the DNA TGTGCCAGCAGTTCGGAGCTGCAGGGGCGCGATCCCCCTAGCACAGATACGCAGTATTTT.

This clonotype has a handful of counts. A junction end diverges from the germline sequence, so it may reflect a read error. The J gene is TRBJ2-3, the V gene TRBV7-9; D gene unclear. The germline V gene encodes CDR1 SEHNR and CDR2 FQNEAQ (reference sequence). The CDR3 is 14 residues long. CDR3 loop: CASSLAVSTDTQYF. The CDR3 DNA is TGTGCCAGCAGCTTAGCGGTCAGCACAGATACGCAGTACTTT.

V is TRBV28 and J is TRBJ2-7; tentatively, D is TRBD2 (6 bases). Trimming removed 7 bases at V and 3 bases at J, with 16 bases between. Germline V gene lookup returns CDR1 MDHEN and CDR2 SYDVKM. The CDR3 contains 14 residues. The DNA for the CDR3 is TGTGCCAGCACCCCTCGGCGGGGCCTCTACGAGCAGTACTTC. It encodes CASTPRRGLYEQYF.

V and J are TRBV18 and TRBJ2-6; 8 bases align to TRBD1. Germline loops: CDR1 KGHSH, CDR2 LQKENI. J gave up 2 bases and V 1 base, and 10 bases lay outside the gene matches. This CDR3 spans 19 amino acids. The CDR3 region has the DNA TGTGCCAGCTCACCACTGATAGACAGGGGTGTAGCTGGGGCCAACGTCCTGACTTTC. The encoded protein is CASSPLIDRGVAGANVLTF.

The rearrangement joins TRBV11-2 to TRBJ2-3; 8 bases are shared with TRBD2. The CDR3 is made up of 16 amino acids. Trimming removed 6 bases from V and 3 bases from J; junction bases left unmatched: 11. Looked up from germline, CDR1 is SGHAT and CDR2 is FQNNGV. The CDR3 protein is CASRPGGAGWTDTQYF. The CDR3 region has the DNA TGTGCCAGCAGACCCGGGGGGGCGGGTTGGACAGATACGCAGTATTTT.

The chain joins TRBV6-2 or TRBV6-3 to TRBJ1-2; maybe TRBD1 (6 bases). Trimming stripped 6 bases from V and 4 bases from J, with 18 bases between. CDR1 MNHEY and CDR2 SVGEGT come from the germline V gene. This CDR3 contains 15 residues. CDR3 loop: CASRPTGPAGYGYTF. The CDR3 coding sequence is TGTGCCAGCAGACCCACAGGGCCGGCTGGCTATGGCTACACCTTC.

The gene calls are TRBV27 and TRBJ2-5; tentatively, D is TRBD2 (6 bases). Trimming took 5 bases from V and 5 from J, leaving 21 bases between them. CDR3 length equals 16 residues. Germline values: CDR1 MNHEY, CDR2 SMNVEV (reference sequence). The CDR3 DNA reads TGTGCCAGCAGTCCAGCACTAGCACTTCCGGGGGAGACCCAGTACTTC. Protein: CASSPALALPGETQYF.

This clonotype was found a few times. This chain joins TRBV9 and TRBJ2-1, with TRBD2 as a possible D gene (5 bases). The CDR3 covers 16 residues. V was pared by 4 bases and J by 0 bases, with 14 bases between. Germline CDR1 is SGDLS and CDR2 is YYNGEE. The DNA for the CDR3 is TGTGCCAGCAGCAGCGGAGCACTGACCTCCTACAATGAGCAGTTCTTC. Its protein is CASSSGALTSYNEQFF.

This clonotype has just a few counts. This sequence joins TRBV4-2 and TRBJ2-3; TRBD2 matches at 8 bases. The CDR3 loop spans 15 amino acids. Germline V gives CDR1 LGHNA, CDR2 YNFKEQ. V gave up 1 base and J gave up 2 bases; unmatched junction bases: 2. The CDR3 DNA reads TGTGCCAGCAGCCAAGCGACTAGCGACACAGATACGCAGTATTTT. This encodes CASSQATSDTDTQYF.